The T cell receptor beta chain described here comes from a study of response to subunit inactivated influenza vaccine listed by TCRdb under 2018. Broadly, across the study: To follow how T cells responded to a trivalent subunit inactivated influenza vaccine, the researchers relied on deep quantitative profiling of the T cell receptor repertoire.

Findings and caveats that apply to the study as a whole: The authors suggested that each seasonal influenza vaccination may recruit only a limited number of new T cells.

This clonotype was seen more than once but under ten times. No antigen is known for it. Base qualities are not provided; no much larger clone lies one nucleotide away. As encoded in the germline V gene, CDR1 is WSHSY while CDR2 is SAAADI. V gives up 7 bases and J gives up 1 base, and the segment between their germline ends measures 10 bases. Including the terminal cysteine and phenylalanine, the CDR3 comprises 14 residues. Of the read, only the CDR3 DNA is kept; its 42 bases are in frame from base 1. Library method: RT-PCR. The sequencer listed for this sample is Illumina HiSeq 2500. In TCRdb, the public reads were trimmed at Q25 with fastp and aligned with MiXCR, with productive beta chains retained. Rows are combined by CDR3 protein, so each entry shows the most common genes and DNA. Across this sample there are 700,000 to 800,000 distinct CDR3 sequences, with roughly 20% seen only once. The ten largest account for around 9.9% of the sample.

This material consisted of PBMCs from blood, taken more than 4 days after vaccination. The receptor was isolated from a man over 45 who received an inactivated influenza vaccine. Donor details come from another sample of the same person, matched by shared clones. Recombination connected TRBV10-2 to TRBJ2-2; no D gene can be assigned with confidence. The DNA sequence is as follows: TGCGCCAGCACAAGAAGCGTGAACACCGGGGAGCTGTTTTTT. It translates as CASTRSVNTGELFF.